The clone carrying this T cell receptor beta chain has a handful of counts. TCRdb recomputed calls from the RT-PCR reads with MiXCR, one row per CDR3 protein. This table has almost 700,000 distinct CDR3 sequences, 14% appearing once. Germline V gene lookup returns CDR1 SGDLS and CDR2 YYNGEE. CDR3 length: 15 residues. The ends were cut back, 2 bases at V and 0 bases at J, with 12 bases in the middle. The sequence was obtained from a female donor in good health, serving as a healthy control. V gene TRBV9 combines with J gene TRBJ2-7, with D uncertain. What was sequenced was memory CD4+ T cells from blood. The DNA for the CDR3 is TGTGCCAGCAGCGTGGAAGGCGCGGCCTCCTACGAGCAGTACTTC. It encodes CASSVEGAASYEQYF.